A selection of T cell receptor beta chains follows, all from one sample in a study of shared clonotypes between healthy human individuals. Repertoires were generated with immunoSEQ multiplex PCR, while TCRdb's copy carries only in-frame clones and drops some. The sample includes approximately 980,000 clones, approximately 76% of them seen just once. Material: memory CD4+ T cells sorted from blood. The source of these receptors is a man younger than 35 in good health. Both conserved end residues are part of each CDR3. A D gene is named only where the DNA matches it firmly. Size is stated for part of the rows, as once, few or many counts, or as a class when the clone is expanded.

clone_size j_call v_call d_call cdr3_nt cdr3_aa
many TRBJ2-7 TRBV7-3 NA TGTGCCAGCAGCTCCTCAGGGGGGCCACTCTACGAGCAGTACTTC CASSSSGGPLYEQYF
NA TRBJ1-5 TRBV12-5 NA TGTGCTAGTGGTTTGCCCTCTCCCTCCCAGGGAAATAGCAATCAGCCCCAGCATTTT CASGLPSPSQGNSNQPQHF
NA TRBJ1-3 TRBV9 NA TGTGCCAGCAGCGTAGCATTGGGGGGATCTGGAAACACCATATATTTT CASSVALGGSGNTIYF
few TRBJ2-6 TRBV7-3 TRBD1 TGTGCCAGCAGCGATGGACAGGGTCTTAGTCTGACTTTC CASSDGQGLSLTF
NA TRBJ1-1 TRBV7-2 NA TGTGCCAGCAGCTTAGTTCAGAAGAACACTGAAGCTTTCTTT CASSLVQKNTEAFF
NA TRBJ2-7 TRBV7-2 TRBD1 TGTGCCAGCAGCCCGTGGGGCAGGGGGCAAGGCGAGCAGTACTTC CASSPWGRGQGEQYF
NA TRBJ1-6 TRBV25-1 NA TGTGCCAGCAGGCCCCCGAGGGGAGATAATTCACCCCTCCACTTT CASRPPRGDNSPLHF
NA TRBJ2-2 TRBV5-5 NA TGTGCCAGCAGCCCAACAGTAAGCCCCACCGGGGAGCTGTTTTTT CASSPTVSPTGELFF
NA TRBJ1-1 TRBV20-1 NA TGCAGTGCCCCCACGAACACTGAAGCTTTCTTT CSAPTNTEAFF
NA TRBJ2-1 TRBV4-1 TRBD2 TGCGCCAGCAGCCCCGAAGATCCGGGACTAGCGGGAGAGACCAATGAGCAGTTCTTC CASSPEDPGLAGETNEQFF
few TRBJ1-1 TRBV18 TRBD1 TGTGCCAGCTCACCGACAGGGGGCGCGAACACTGAAGCTTTCTTT CASSPTGGANTEAFF
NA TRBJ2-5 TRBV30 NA TGTGCCTGGAGCACTAACCGGGACACACAAGAGACCCAGTACTTC CAWSTNRDTQETQYF
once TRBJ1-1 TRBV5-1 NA TGCGCCAGCAGCTTGAGGCCCCTGGGGCAGGGTATGAACACTGAAGCTTTCTTT CASSLRPLGQGMNTEAFF
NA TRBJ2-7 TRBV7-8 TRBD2 TGTGCCAGCAGCCGTAGCGGGAAAGCGGACGAGCAGTACTTC CASSRSGKADEQYF
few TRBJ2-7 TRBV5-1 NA TGCGCCAGCAGCTTGGGGGATTGGTACCTCCGGGACAACTCCTACGAGCAGTACTTC CASSLGDWYLRDNSYEQYF
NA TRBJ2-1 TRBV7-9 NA TGTGCCAGCAGCTTACGACCGGGGGGCACCTACAATGAGCAGTTCTTC CASSLRPGGTYNEQFF
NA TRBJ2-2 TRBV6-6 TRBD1 TGTGCCAGCAGTTGGAAGGACAGGAAAGGAGGGGAGCTGTTTTTT CASSWKDRKGGELFF
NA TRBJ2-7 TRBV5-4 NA TGTGCCAGCAGCTTGGGGCTAGCCGGGATTGGATACGAGCAGTACTTC CASSLGLAGIGYEQYF
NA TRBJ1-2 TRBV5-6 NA TGTGCCAGCAGCGAAAATAACATACGGTACACCTTC CASSENNIRYTF
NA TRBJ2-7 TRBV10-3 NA TGTGCCATCAGGATGGACAGCACTGTCTACGAGCAGTACTTC CAIRMDSTVYEQYF
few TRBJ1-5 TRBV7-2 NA TGTGCCAGCAGCTTAGTTGGTCAGGCAAATCAGCCCCAGCATTTT CASSLVGQANQPQHF
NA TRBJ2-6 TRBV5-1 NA TGCGCCAGCAGCTCTAGGCTGGACGCCAACGTCCTGACTTTC CASSSRLDANVLTF
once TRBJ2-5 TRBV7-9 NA TGTGCCAGCAGCAGTGGAGAGACCCAGTACTTC CASSSGETQYF
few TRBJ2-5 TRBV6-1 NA TGTGCCAGCATCCCCTCCGGGACAACCCAAGAGACCCAGTACTTC CASIPSGTTQETQYF
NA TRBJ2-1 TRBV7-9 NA TGTGCCAGCAGCTTGGGGACCTACAATGAGCAGTTCTTC CASSLGTYNEQFF
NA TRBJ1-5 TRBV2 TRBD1 TGTGCCAGCGACAGGGAGGCCTATAGCAATCAGCCCCAGCATTTT CASDREAYSNQPQHF
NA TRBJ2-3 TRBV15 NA TGTGCCACCAGCAGAGATTTCGGGGTTGCGGATACGCAGTATTTT CATSRDFGVADTQYF
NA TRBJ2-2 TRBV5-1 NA TGCGCCAGCAGAACACAGACGAACACCGGGGAGCTGTTTTTT CASRTQTNTGELFF
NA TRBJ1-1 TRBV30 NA TGTGCCTGGATAGGTCGCACTGAAGCTTTCTTT CAWIGRTEAFF